This TCR beta chain was captured by sequencing in a study of cytomegalovirus exposure and HLA in healthy donors. Study as a whole: Within the Caucasian-associated ancestry cluster were 81% of the roughly 400 genotyped donors.

The CDR3 has 15 residues. Germline V CDR1 and CDR2: SGDLS, YYNGEE. The ends were cut back, 0 bases at V and 4 bases at J, with 13 bases in the middle. Amplification used 60 Vbeta primers and 13 Jbeta primers. Data came from immunoSEQ multiplex PCR; TCRdb stores just in-frame clones and leaves some out. The data show 110,000 to 150,000 clones, around 81% seen once. The specimen was PBMCs. This clonotype originated in a man aged 35 to 55 in good health and CMV-seropositive. The V gene is TRBV9, the J gene TRBJ1-2; D may be TRBD1 (6 bases). For the CDR3, the DNA is TGTGCCAGCAGCGTAGAGGCGGGGGCTGGCTATGGCTACACCTTC. This encodes CASSVEAGAGYGYTF.